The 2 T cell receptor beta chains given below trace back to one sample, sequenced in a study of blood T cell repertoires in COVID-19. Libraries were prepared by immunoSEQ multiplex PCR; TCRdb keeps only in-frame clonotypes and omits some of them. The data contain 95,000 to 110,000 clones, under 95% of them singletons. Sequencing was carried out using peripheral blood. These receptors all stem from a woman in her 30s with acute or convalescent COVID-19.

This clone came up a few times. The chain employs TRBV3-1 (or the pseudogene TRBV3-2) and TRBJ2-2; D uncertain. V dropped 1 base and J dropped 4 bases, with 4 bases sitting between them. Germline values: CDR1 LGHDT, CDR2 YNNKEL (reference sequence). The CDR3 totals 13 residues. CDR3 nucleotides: TGTGCCAGCAGCCAAGCCATCACCGGGGAGCTGTTTTTT. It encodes CASSQAITGELFF.

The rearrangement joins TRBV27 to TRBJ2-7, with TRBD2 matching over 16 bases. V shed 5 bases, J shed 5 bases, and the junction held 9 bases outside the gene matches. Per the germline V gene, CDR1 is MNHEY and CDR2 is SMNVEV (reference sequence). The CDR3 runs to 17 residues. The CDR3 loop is CASSKTGTSGGVHEQYF. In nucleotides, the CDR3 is TGTGCCAGCAGTAAAACCGGGACTAGCGGGGGGGTACACGAGCAGTACTTC.